This TCR beta chain was sequenced during a study of T cell changes during pregnancy in multiple sclerosis. Assay used: immunoSEQ multiplex PCR; TCRdb lists only in-frame clones, some missing. The sample carries tens of thousands of clones, about 93% recorded once. V dropped 3 bases and J dropped 7; count of bases not matched to a gene: 9. Germline V lookup: CDR1 SEHNR, CDR2 FQNEAQ (reference sequence). The CDR3 consists of 16 residues. The V call is TRBV7-9, the J call TRBJ2-1; 10 nucleotides align to TRBD2. Sequencing used peripheral blood, obtained in the second trimester of pregnancy. The receptor was derived from a female donor in good health, enrolled as a control in a pregnancy study. The CDR3 is CASSFHLAGEGNEQFF. In DNA, the CDR3 is TGTGCCAGCAGCTTCCATCTAGCGGGAGAGGGGAATGAGCAGTTCTTC.